This TCR beta chain was identified in a study of T cell responses to AZD1222 COVID-19 vaccine. Only in-frame clones appear in the TCRdb table, and some are missing; sequencing was by immunoSEQ multiplex PCR. This table holds about 120,000 clones, approximately 90% found once. Trimming removed 8 bases from V and 6 bases from J; junction bases left unmatched: 8. The germline CDR1 and CDR2 sequences are MDHEN and SYDVKM. CDR3 length: 14 amino acids. V is TRBV28 and J is TRBJ2-4; 9 nucleotides align to TRBD1. The sequenced sample was peripheral blood, obtained 28 days after the second AZD1222 dose. This receptor was taken from an adult who received the AZD1222 COVID-19 vaccine. CDR3 in amino acids: CASQRTGDGNIQYF. CDR3 in DNA: TGTGCCAGCCAACGGACAGGGGACGGAAACATTCAGTACTTC. The variable domain in full, with the rest retrieved from reference TRBV28 and TRBJ2-4, is DVKVTQSSRYLVKRTGEKVFLECVQDMDHENMFWYRQDPGLGLRLIYFSYDVKMKEKGDIPEGYSVSREKKERFSLILESASTNQTSMYLCASQRTGDGNIQYFGAGTRLSVL.